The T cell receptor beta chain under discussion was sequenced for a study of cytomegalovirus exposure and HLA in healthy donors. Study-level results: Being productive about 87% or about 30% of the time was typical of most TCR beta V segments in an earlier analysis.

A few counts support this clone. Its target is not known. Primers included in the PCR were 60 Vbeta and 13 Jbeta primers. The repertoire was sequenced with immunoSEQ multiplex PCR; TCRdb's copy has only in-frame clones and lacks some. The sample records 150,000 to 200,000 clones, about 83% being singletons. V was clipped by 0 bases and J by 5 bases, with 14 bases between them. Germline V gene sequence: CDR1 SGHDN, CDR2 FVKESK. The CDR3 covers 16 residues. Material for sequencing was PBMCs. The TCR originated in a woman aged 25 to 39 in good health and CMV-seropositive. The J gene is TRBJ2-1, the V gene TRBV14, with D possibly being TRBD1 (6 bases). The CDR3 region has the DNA TGTGCCAGCAGCCAAGAATTCCAGGGGTTGAACAATGAGCAGTTCTTC. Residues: CASSQEFQGLNNEQFF.